This T cell receptor (beta chain) appears in the sequencing data of a study of blood T cell repertoires in COVID-19. Study-level information: The origin of the acute and convalescent COVID-19 samples was the United States, Italy and Spain. PBMCs, B-cell-depleted T cells, or T cells were the source of the cDNA or gDNA that made up the material.

CDR3 length equals 18 residues. Per germline, CDR1 SGDLS and CDR2 YYNGEE. After removal of 0 bases from V and 7 bases from J, the junction contained 15 bases not matched to a gene. In the original analysis: Nucleated cell number was recorded as an estimate derived from reference gene primer amplification. Here immunoSEQ multiplex PCR was the method, and the copy in TCRdb shows in-frame clones only, minus some. Clonal size and the V and J genes are those of that table, whereas D and trimming came from the DNA. The table has tens of thousands of clones, 82% seen once. Sequenced material: peripheral blood. This chain connects TRBV9 to TRBJ2-1; 8 nucleotides line up with TRBD2. This receptor was taken from a human donor in a cohort sampled during active COVID-19. The CDR3 DNA reads as TGTGCCAGCAGCGTAGCTCGCGGCCCTAGCGGGCGGGGTAATGAGCAGTTCTTC. Translating gives CASSVARGPSGRGNEQFF. The full variable domain, rest sourced from reference TRBV9 and TRBJ2-1, is DSGVTQTPKHLITATGQRVTLRCSPRSGDLSVYWYQQSLDQGLQFLIQYYNGEERAKGNILERFSAQQFPDLHSELNLSSLELGDSALYFCASSVARGPSGRGNEQFFGPGTRLTVL.